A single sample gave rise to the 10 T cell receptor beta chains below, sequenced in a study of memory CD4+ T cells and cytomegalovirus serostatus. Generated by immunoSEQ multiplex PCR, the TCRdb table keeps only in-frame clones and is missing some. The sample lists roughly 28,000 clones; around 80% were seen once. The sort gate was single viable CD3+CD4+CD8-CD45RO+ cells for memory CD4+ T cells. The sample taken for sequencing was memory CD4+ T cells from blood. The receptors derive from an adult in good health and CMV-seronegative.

CDR3 region: CASSITPNSNEKLFF. In DNA, the CDR3 is TGTGCCAGTAGTATAACCCCCAACAGTAATGAAAAACTGTTTTTT. The J gene is TRBJ1-4, the V gene TRBV19; no definite D call. Germline values: CDR1 LNHDA, CDR2 SQIVND (reference sequence). V was cut by 2 bases and J by 4 bases, with 11 bases left in between. This CDR3 comprises 15 residues. Filled out from reference TRBV19 and TRBJ1-4, the complete variable domain reads DGGITQSPKYLFRKEGQNVTLSCEQNLNHDAMYWYRQDPGQGLRLIYYSQIVNDFQKGDIAEGYSVSREKKESFPLTVTSAQKNPTAFYLCASSITPNSNEKLFFGSGTQLSVL.

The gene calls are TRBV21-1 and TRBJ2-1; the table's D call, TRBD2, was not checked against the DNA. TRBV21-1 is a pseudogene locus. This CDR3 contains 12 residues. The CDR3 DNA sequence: TGTGCCAGCAGCTTTCGGGATCCCGAGCAGTTCTTC. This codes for CASSFRDPEQFF.

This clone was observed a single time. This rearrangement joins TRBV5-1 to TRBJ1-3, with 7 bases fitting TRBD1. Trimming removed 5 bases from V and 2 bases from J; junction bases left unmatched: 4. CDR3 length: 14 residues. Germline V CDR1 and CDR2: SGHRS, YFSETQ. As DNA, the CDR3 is TGCGCCAGCAGGGGGGGGACAGCTGGAAACACCATATATTTT. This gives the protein CASRGGTAGNTIYF.

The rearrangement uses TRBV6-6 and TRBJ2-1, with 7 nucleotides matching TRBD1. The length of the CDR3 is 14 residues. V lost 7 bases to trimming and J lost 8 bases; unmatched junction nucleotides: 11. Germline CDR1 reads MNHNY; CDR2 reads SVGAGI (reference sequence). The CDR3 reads CASKAERGPDEQFF. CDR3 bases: TGTGCCAGCAAAGCCGAGAGGGGGCCGGATGAGCAGTTCTTC.

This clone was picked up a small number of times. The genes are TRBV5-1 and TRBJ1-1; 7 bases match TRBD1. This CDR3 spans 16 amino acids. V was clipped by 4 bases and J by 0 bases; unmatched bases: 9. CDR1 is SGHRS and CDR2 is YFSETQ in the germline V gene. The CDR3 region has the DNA TGCGCCAGCAGCCGGACAGGTCCCTTTATGAACACTGAAGCTTTCTTT. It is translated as CASSRTGPFMNTEAFF.

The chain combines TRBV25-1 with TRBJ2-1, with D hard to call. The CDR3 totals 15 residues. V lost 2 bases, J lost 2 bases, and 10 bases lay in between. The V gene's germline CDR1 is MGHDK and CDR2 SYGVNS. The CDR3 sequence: CASSEPSGTYNEQFF. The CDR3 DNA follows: TGTGCCAGCAGTGAACCGTCAGGAACCTACAATGAGCAGTTCTTC.

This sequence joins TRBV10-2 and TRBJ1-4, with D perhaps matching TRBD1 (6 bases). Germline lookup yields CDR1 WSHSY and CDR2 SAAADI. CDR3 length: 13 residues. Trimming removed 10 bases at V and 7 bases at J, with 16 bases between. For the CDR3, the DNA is TGCGCCACCGATACAGGGCAGGGTGAAAAACTGTTTTTT. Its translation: CATDTGQGEKLFF.

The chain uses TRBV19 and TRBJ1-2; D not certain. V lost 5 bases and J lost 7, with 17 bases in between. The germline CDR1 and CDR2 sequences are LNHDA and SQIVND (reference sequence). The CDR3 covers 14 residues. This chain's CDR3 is CASSSTGDLSGYTF. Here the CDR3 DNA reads TGTGCCAGTAGTTCCACGGGCGACTTATCTGGCTACACCTTC.

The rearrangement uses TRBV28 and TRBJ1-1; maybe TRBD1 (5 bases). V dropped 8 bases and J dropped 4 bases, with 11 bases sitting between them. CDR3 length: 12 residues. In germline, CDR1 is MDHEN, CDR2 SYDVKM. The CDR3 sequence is CASHGGGTEAFF. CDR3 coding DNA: TGTGCCAGCCATGGGGGGGGCACTGAAGCTTTCTTT.

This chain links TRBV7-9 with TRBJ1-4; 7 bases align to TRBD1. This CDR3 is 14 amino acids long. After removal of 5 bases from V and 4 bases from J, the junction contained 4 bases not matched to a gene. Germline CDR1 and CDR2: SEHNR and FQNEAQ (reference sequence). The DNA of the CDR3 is TGTGCCAGCAGCCTGACAGGGCTTAATGAAAAACTGTTTTTT. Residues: CASSLTGLNEKLFF.